These T cell receptor beta chains were read from a single sample in a study of shared clonotypes between healthy human individuals. Measured with immunoSEQ multiplex PCR; TCRdb has only the in-frame clones, and not every one. Of 2 million to 2.5 million clones listed, under 95% are singletons. Sequencing was performed on naive CD4+ T cells from PBMCs. The source of these receptors is a man between 18 and 29 years old in good health. Some clones in this sample may be carry-over from other donors' samples. Each CDR3 is given with its conserved first and last residue. The D gene is left open where the match is weak. Size values are once, few and many counts, or a class for expanded clones, and some rows have none.

abundance: .
j_gene: TRBJ2-2
d_gene: .
v_gene: TRBV25-1
CDR3nt: TGTGCCAGCAGCCCGAGGGGATTGGTCACCGGGGAGCTGTTTTTT
CDR3aa: CASSPRGLVTGELFF

abundance: once
j_gene: TRBJ1-5
d_gene: TRBD1
v_gene: TRBV5-8
CDR3nt: TGTGCCAGCAGCTTGGTTCTAGGGGGCGAAGAGCCCCAGCATTTT
CDR3aa: CASSLVLGGEEPQHF

abundance: .
j_gene: TRBJ2-7
d_gene: .
v_gene: TRBV6-5
CDR3nt: TGTGCCAGCAGTTATAACAGGTGGGACTACGAGCAGTACTTC
CDR3aa: CASSYNRWDYEQYF

abundance: once
j_gene: TRBJ1-3
d_gene: .
v_gene: TRBV21-1
CDR3nt: TGTGCCAGCAGCATTTCTGGAAACACCATATATTTT
CDR3aa: CASSISGNTIYF

abundance: .
j_gene: TRBJ2-2
d_gene: TRBD1
v_gene: TRBV5-4
CDR3nt: TGTGCCAGCAGCTCCCCGACAGGGGTTACCGGGGAGCTGTTTTTT
CDR3aa: CASSSPTGVTGELFF

abundance: few
j_gene: TRBJ2-7
d_gene: .
v_gene: TRBV5-1
CDR3nt: TGCGCCAGCAGCTTCGACAGTGTCTACGAGCAGTACTTC
CDR3aa: CASSFDSVYEQYF

abundance: .
j_gene: TRBJ1-2
d_gene: .
v_gene: TRBV6-1
CDR3nt: TGTGCCAGCAGTGAAGCGCTTCATCCGGGGTGCACCTTC
CDR3aa: CASSEALHPGCTF

abundance: .
j_gene: TRBJ1-4
d_gene: .
v_gene: TRBV10-3
CDR3nt: TGTGCCATCAGTGAGTCTGGGGGGTCGGCAACTAATGAAAAACTGTTTTTT
CDR3aa: CAISESGGSATNEKLFF

abundance: .
j_gene: TRBJ1-1
d_gene: .
v_gene: TRBV6-6
CDR3nt: TGTGCCAGCAGCACCACGGCTTCTGGACCCAAAACGGCTTTCTTT
CDR3aa: CASSTTASGPKTAFF

abundance: few
j_gene: TRBJ1-2
d_gene: .
v_gene: TRBV14
CDR3nt: TGTGCCAGCAGCCAAGATATGGCGACCCGCAGCTACACCTTC
CDR3aa: CASSQDMATRSYTF

abundance: .
j_gene: TRBJ2-7
d_gene: TRBD2
v_gene: TRBV27
CDR3nt: TGTGCCAGCAGACCGGGACTATCCACATACGAGCAGTACTTC
CDR3aa: CASRPGLSTYEQYF

abundance: .
j_gene: TRBJ2-7
d_gene: TRBD1
v_gene: TRBV7-8
CDR3nt: TGTGCCAGCAGCTTAGCCCGGACAGGCTACGAGCAGTACTTC
CDR3aa: CASSLARTGYEQYF

abundance: .
j_gene: TRBJ2-3
d_gene: .
v_gene: TRBV4-3
CDR3nt: TGCGCCAGCAGCCAAGATCGCCGCCGGGATACAGATACGCAGTATTTT
CDR3aa: CASSQDRRRDTDTQYF

abundance: .
j_gene: TRBJ2-7
d_gene: .
v_gene: TRBV28
CDR3nt: TGTGCCAGCAGTTCCGGGACTCCGAGCTCCTACGAGCAGTACTTC
CDR3aa: CASSSGTPSSYEQYF

abundance: .
j_gene: TRBJ1-5
d_gene: TRBD1
v_gene: TRBV28
CDR3nt: TGTGCCAGCAGTCCGGGGGACAGGGGCAATCAGCCCCAGCATTTT
CDR3aa: CASSPGDRGNQPQHF

abundance: few
j_gene: TRBJ2-7
d_gene: .
v_gene: TRBV19
CDR3nt: TGTGCCAGTAGTCCCTCCCCAGGGACCTACGAGCAGTACTTC
CDR3aa: CASSPSPGTYEQYF

abundance: .
j_gene: TRBJ2-7
d_gene: TRBD2
v_gene: TRBV7-3
CDR3nt: TGTGCCAGCAGCCCAAACGGACTAGCGGGAGTAAACAAGCAGTACTTC
CDR3aa: CASSPNGLAGVNKQYF

abundance: .
j_gene: TRBJ1-5
d_gene: .
v_gene: TRBV4-2
CDR3nt: TGTGCCAGCAGCCAAGACGGTTTCACTCAGCCCCAGCATTTT
CDR3aa: CASSQDGFTQPQHF

abundance: .
j_gene: TRBJ1-2
d_gene: .
v_gene: TRBV7-9
CDR3nt: TGTGCCAGCAGCTTTGTTCTGGGTGGCTACACCTTC
CDR3aa: CASSFVLGGYTF

abundance: .
j_gene: TRBJ1-5
d_gene: TRBD1
v_gene: TRBV18
CDR3nt: TGTGCCAGCTCACCATACGGGACAGGGGTTGGTCAGCCCCAGCATTTT
CDR3aa: CASSPYGTGVGQPQHF

abundance: .
j_gene: TRBJ2-3
d_gene: TRBD2
v_gene: TRBV11-1
CDR3nt: TGTGCCAGCAGCCCTCAAGCGGGGCGGGGCACAGATACGCAGTATTTT
CDR3aa: CASSPQAGRGTDTQYF

abundance: .
j_gene: TRBJ2-7
d_gene: TRBD2
v_gene: TRBV6-6
CDR3nt: TGTGCCAGCAAGACTAGCGGGTACGAGCAGTACTTC
CDR3aa: CASKTSGYEQYF

abundance: .
j_gene: TRBJ2-1
d_gene: TRBD1
v_gene: TRBV5-4
CDR3nt: TGTGCCAGCAGCCCTTCAGCCGGGACAGGTACCGGTGGGCAGTTCTTC
CDR3aa: CASSPSAGTGTGGQFF

abundance: .
j_gene: TRBJ2-7
d_gene: TRBD1
v_gene: TRBV6-5
CDR3nt: TGTGCCACCCTAGGACAGGGTAAAACCTACGAGCAGTACTTC
CDR3aa: CATLGQGKTYEQYF

abundance: .
j_gene: TRBJ2-7
d_gene: .
v_gene: TRBV28
CDR3nt: TGTGCCAGCAACGAGGGGGGAGGTTCCTACGAGCAGTACTTC
CDR3aa: CASNEGGGSYEQYF

abundance: .
j_gene: TRBJ2-3
d_gene: .
v_gene: TRBV7-2
CDR3nt: TGTGCCAGCAGCGAACGAGATGTAGGAGATACGCAGTATTTT
CDR3aa: CASSERDVGDTQYF

abundance: .
j_gene: TRBJ1-4
d_gene: TRBD1
v_gene: TRBV6-5
CDR3nt: TGTGCCAGCAGCCTCAACAGGGGACCTAATGAAAAACTGTTTTTT
CDR3aa: CASSLNRGPNEKLFF

abundance: .
j_gene: TRBJ1-1
d_gene: .
v_gene: TRBV5-1
CDR3nt: TGCGCCAGCAGCTTGGAGGACGCGGGAGCTTTCTTT
CDR3aa: CASSLEDAGAFF

abundance: .
j_gene: TRBJ2-1
d_gene: .
v_gene: TRBV7-3
CDR3nt: TGTGCCAGCAGCTCCACCCCGGCCGCTCGCGATGAGCAGTTCTTC
CDR3aa: CASSSTPAARDEQFF

abundance: .
j_gene: TRBJ2-7
d_gene: .
v_gene: TRBV6-6
CDR3nt: TGTGCCAGCAGTTACTCGGGCAAAGGACTCTACGAGCAGTACTTC
CDR3aa: CASSYSGKGLYEQYF

abundance: .
j_gene: TRBJ2-7
d_gene: .
v_gene: TRBV5-1
CDR3nt: TGCGCCAGCAGCCTGGAGGGAGGCTCTTCGGGGGAGCAGTACTTC
CDR3aa: CASSLEGGSSGEQYF

abundance: once
j_gene: TRBJ2-7
d_gene: TRBD1
v_gene: TRBV2
CDR3nt: TGTGCCACGGACAGGGTAGGCGAGCAGTACTTC
CDR3aa: CATDRVGEQYF

abundance: .
j_gene: TRBJ2-5
d_gene: .
v_gene: TRBV27
CDR3nt: TGTGCCAGCAGTTTGCAGTACCAAGAGACCCAGTACTTC
CDR3aa: CASSLQYQETQYF

abundance: .
j_gene: TRBJ2-3
d_gene: .
v_gene: TRBV19
CDR3nt: TGTGCCAGTAGTACTCAGGCCCCTACAGATACGCAGTATTTT
CDR3aa: CASSTQAPTDTQYF

abundance: .
j_gene: TRBJ2-7
d_gene: .
v_gene: TRBV4-3
CDR3nt: TGCGCCAGCAGCCAAGCAACATTTGGTTCCTACGAGCAGTACTTC
CDR3aa: CASSQATFGSYEQYF

abundance: .
j_gene: TRBJ1-2
d_gene: TRBD1
v_gene: TRBV15
CDR3nt: TGTGCCACCAGCCGCCAAGTTACAGGGGGCTGGGGCTACACCTTC
CDR3aa: CATSRQVTGGWGYTF

abundance: .
j_gene: TRBJ2-1
d_gene: .
v_gene: TRBV21-1
CDR3nt: TGTGCCAGCAGCAAAGTTACCAGGTCCCGAGGCCCGCGCTACAATGAGCAGTTCTTC
CDR3aa: CASSKVTRSRGPRYNEQFF

abundance: .
j_gene: TRBJ1-2
d_gene: .
v_gene: TRBV25-1
CDR3nt: TGTGCCAGCAGTGAATCGGGGAGGGATGGCTACACCTTC
CDR3aa: CASSESGRDGYTF

abundance: .
j_gene: TRBJ1-2
d_gene: TRBD1
v_gene: TRBV29-1
CDR3nt: TGCAGCGCGCCCGACAGGGGCCACGGTGGCTACACCTTC
CDR3aa: CSAPDRGHGGYTF

abundance: .
j_gene: TRBJ2-3
d_gene: .
v_gene: TRBV11-2
CDR3nt: TGTGCCAGCAGCTTAGATTACACAGATACGCAGTATTTT
CDR3aa: CASSLDYTDTQYF

abundance: .
j_gene: TRBJ1-5
d_gene: TRBD1
v_gene: TRBV5-1
CDR3nt: TGCGCCAGCAGCTTGTATGGACAGGGTTGGCAGCCCCAGCATTTT
CDR3aa: CASSLYGQGWQPQHF

abundance: .
j_gene: TRBJ2-5
d_gene: .
v_gene: TRBV15
CDR3nt: TGTGCCACCAGCAGAGATCGGCGAACAGCCGCGGCCCAGTACTTC
CDR3aa: CATSRDRRTAAAQYF

abundance: .
j_gene: TRBJ2-2
d_gene: TRBD1
v_gene: TRBV7-2
CDR3nt: TGTGCCAGCAGGGACGGACAGGGGACCGGGGAGCTGTTTTTT
CDR3aa: CASRDGQGTGELFF

abundance: .
j_gene: TRBJ2-1
d_gene: .
v_gene: TRBV2
CDR3nt: TGTGCCAGCAGTGAAGTAACTAGCCGGGACAATGAGCAGTTCTTC
CDR3aa: CASSEVTSRDNEQFF

abundance: .
j_gene: TRBJ1-5
d_gene: TRBD1
v_gene: TRBV2
CDR3nt: TGTGCCAGCAGCGGGGGACAGGGGGCGCGTCAGCCCCAGCATTTT
CDR3aa: CASSGGQGARQPQHF

abundance: once
j_gene: TRBJ2-1
d_gene: .
v_gene: TRBV6-5
CDR3nt: TGTGCCAGCAGTTACCGCCCGGGACGGAATGAGCAGTTCTTC
CDR3aa: CASSYRPGRNEQFF

abundance: .
j_gene: TRBJ2-1
d_gene: TRBD2
v_gene: TRBV11-2
CDR3nt: TGTGCCAGCAGCTTAGGCGGGAGTCATTTCAATGAGCAGTTCTTC
CDR3aa: CASSLGGSHFNEQFF

abundance: .
j_gene: TRBJ1-2
d_gene: TRBD1
v_gene: TRBV28
CDR3nt: TGTGCCAGCAGCATAGGGACAGCTAACTATGGCTACACCTTC
CDR3aa: CASSIGTANYGYTF

abundance: .
j_gene: TRBJ1-1
d_gene: .
v_gene: TRBV5-4
CDR3nt: TGTGCCAGCAGCTCCATAACAGGAGGGAACACTGAAGCTTTCTTT
CDR3aa: CASSSITGGNTEAFF

abundance: few
j_gene: TRBJ1-1
d_gene: .
v_gene: TRBV2
CDR3nt: TGTGCCAGCAGTTCCGCCCAGACGAACACTGAAGCTTTCTTT
CDR3aa: CASSSAQTNTEAFF

abundance: .
j_gene: TRBJ2-3
d_gene: TRBD1
v_gene: TRBV5-1
CDR3nt: TGCGCCAGCAGCAATTCACAGGGGGCGACGGCAGATACGCAGTATTTT
CDR3aa: CASSNSQGATADTQYF

abundance: .
j_gene: TRBJ2-1
d_gene: .
v_gene: TRBV5-4
CDR3nt: TGTGCCAGCAGCTTCGGGGGCGGCTCCTACAATGAGCAGTTCTTC
CDR3aa: CASSFGGGSYNEQFF